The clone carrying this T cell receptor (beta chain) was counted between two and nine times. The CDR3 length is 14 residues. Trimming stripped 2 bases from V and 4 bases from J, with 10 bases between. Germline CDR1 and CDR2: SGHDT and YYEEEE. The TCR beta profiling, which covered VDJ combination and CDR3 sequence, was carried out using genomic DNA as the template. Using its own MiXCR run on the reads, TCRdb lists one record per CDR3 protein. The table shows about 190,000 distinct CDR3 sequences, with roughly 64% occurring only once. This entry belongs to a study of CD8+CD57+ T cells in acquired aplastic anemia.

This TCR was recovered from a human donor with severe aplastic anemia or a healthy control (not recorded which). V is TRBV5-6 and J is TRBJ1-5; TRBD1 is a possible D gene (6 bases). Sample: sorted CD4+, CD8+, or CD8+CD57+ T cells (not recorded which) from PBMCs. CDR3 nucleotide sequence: TGTGCCAGCAGCTTAGCAGGGACAAATCAGCCCCAGCATTTT. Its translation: CASSLAGTNQPQHF.